This T cell receptor (beta chain) was identified in a study of shared clonotypes between healthy human individuals. Study in general: Serving as donors were two women and three men, whose ages spanned 18 to 49.

This clone was counted a few times. With V trimmed by 0 bases and J by 0 bases, 6 bases remained unmatched. The CDR3 extends over 17 amino acids. The germline gives CDR1 ENHRY, CDR2 SYGVKD. The study drew its donors from healthy HIV-negative adults without recent acute infections or vaccinations. Sequencing used immunoSEQ multiplex PCR; TCRdb keeps in-frame clones, though not all of them. Among under 600,000 clones listed, over 60% were seen once. V gene TRBV10-3 combines with J gene TRBJ2-5; 8 nucleotides agree with TRBD1. The sequencing input was PBMCs. The receptor was derived from a woman aged 35 to 49 in good health. Some clones in this sample may be carry-over from other donors' samples. This CDR3 reads CAISESGDRTYQETQYF. The CDR3 bases are TGTGCCATCAGTGAGTCGGGGGACAGGACGTACCAAGAGACCCAGTACTTC.